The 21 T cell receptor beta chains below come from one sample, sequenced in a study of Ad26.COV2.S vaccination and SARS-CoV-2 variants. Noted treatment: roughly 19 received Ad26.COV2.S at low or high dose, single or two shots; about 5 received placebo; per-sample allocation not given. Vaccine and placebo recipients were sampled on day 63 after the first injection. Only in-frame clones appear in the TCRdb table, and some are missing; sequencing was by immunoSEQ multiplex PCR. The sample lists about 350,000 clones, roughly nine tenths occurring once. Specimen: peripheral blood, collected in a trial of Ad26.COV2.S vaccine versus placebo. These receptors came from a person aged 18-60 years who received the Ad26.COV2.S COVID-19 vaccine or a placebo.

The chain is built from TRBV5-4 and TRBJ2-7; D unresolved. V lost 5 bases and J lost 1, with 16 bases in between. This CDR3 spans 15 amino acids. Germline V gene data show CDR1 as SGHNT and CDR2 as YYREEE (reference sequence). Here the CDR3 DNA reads TGTGCCAGCAGTCCGGACGGGCAAGTTTCCTACGAGCAGTACTTC. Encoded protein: CASSPDGQVSYEQYF. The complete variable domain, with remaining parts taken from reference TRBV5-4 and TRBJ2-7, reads ETGVTQSPTHLIKTRGQQVTLRCSSQSGHNTVSWYQQALGQGPQFIFQYYREEENGRGNFPPRFSGLQFPNYSSELNVNALELDDSALYLCASSPDGQVSYEQYFGPGTRLTVT.

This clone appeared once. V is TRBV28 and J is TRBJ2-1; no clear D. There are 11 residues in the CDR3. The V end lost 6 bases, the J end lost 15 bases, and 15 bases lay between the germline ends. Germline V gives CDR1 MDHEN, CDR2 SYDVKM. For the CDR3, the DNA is TGTGCCAGCAGCCCTACCAGAGGACGGTTCTTC. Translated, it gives CASSPTRGRFF.

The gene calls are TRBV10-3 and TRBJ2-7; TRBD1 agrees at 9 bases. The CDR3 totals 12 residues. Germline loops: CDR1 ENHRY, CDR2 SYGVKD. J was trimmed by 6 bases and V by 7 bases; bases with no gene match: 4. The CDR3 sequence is CAITNRGLEQYF. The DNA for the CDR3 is TGTGCCATCACAAACAGGGGGCTCGAGCAGTACTTC.

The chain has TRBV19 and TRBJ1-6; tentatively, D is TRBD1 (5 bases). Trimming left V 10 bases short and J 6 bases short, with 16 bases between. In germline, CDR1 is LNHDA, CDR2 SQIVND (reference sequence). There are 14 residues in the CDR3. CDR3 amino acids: CATTVGDSNSPLHF. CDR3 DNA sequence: TGTGCCACCACCGTGGGGGATAGTAATTCACCCCTCCACTTT. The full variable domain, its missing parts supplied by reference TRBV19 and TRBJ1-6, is DGGITQSPKYLFRKEGQNVTLSCEQNLNHDAMYWYRQDPGQGLRLIYYSQIVNDFQKGDIAEGYSVSREKKESFPLTVTSAQKNPTAFYLCATTVGDSNSPLHFGNGTRLTVT.

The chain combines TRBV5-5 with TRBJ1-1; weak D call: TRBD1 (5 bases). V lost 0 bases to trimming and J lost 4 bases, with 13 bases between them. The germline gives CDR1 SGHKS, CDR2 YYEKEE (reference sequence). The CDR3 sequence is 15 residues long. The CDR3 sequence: CASSLEVFGGTEAFF. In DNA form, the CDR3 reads TGTGCCAGCAGCTTGGAAGTATTCGGGGGCACTGAAGCTTTCTTT. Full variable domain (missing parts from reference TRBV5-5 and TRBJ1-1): DAGVTQSPTHLIKTRGQQVTLRCSPISGHKSVSWYQQVLGQGPQFIFQYYEKEERGRGNFPDRFSARQFPNYSSELNVNALLLGDSALYLCASSLEVFGGTEAFFGQGTRLTVV.

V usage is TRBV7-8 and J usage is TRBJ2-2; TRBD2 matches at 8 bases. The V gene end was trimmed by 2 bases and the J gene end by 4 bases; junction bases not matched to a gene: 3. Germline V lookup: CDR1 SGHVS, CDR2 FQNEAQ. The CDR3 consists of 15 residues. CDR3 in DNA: TGTGCCAGCAGCTTAAGCGGGAGTACCACCGGGGAGCTGTTTTTT. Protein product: CASSLSGSTTGELFF.

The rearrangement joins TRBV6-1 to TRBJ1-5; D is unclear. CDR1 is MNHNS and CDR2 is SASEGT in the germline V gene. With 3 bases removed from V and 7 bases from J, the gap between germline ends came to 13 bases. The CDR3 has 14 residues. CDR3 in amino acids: CASSESGSRQPQHF. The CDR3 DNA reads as TGTGCCAGCAGTGAGTCGGGGTCCCGCCAGCCCCAGCATTTT.

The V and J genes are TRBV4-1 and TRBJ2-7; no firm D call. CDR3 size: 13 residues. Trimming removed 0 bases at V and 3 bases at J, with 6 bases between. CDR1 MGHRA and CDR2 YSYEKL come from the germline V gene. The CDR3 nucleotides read TGCGCCAGCAGCCAAGAACGGTACTACGAGCAGTACTTC. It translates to CASSQERYYEQYF.

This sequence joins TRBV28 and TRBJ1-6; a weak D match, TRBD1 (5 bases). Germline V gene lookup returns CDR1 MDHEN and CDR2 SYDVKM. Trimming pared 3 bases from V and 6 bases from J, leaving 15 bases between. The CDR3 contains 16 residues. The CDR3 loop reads CASSFSGRAGNSPLHF. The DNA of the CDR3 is TGTGCCAGCAGTTTCTCGGGCAGGGCGGGTAATTCACCCCTCCACTTT. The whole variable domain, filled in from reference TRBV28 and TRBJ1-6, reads DVKVTQSSRYLVKRTGEKVFLECVQDMDHENMFWYRQDPGLGLRLIYFSYDVKMKEKGDIPEGYSVSREKKERFSLILESASTNQTSMYLCASSFSGRAGNSPLHFGNGTRLTVT.

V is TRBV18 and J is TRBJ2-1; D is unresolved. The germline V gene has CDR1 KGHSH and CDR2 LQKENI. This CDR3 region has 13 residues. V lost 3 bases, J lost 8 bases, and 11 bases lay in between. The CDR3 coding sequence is TGTGCCAGCTCACCTCCTACCCGTTATGAGCAGTTCTTC. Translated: CASSPPTRYEQFF.

CDR3 coding DNA: TGTGCCAGCCGTAACACTGAAGCTTTCTTT. This translates into CASRNTEAFF. This chain connects TRBV6-6 to TRBJ1-1; D is unresolved. CDR1 MNHNY and CDR2 SVGAGI come from the germline V gene (reference sequence). The length of the CDR3 is 10 residues. V was clipped by 8 bases and J by 2 bases, with 3 bases between them.

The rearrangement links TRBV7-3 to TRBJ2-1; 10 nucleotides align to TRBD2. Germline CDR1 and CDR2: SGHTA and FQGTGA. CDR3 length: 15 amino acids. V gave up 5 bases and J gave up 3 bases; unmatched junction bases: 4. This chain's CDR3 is CASSRTSGDYNEQFF. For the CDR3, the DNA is TGTGCCAGCAGCCGGACTAGCGGAGACTACAATGAGCAGTTCTTC.

The CDR3 bases are TGTGCCAGCAGCGTAGAGGGGTCCGGCTACGAGCAGTACTTC. It is translated as CASSVEGSGYEQYF. The chain is built from TRBV9 and TRBJ2-7; perhaps TRBD1 as D (5 bases). Germline CDR1 and CDR2: SGDLS and YYNGEE. The length of the CDR3 is 14 residues. V shed 0 bases and J shed 3 bases, with 10 bases lying between them.

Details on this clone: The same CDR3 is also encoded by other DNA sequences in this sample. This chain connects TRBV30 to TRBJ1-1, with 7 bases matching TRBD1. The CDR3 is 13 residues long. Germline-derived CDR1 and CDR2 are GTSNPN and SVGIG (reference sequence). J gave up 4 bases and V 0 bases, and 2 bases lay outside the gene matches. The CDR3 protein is CAWSVSGGTEAFF. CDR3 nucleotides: TGTGCCTGGAGTGTCTCAGGGGGCACTGAAGCTTTCTTT. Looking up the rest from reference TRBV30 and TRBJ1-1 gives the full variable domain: SQTIHQWPATLVQPVGSPLSLECTVEGTSNPNLYWYRQAAGRGLQLLFYSVGIGQISSEVPQNLSASRPQDRQFILSSKKLLLSDSGFYLCAWSVSGGTEAFFGQGTRLTVV.

The CDR3 DNA reads TGTGCCAGCAGTTACCGTCTCGCGGACGGCACTGAAGCTTTCTTT. It is translated as CASSYRLADGTEAFF. The V call is TRBV6-5, the J call TRBJ1-1; no definite D call. The germline gives CDR1 MNHEY, CDR2 SVGAGI. V was pared by 2 bases and J by 4 bases, with 14 bases between. CDR3 size: 15 residues.

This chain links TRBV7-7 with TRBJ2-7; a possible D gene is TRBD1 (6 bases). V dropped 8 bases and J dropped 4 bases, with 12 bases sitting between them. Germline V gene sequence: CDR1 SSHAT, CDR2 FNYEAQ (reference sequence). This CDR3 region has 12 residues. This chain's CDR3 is CASGDTKYEQYF. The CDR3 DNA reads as TGTGCCAGCGGGGACACTAAATACGAGCAGTACTTC.

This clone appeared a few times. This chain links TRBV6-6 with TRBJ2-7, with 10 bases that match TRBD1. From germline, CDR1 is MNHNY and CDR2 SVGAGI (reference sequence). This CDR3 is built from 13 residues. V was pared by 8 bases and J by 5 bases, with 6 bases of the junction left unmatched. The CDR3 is CASQRDRGNEQYF. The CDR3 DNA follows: TGTGCCAGCCAGCGGGACAGGGGTAACGAGCAGTACTTC.

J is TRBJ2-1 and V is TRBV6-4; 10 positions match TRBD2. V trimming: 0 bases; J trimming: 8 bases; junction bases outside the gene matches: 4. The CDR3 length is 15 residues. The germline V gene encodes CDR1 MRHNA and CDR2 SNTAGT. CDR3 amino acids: CASSDSAGGPDEQFF. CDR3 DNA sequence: TGTGCCAGCAGTGACTCAGCGGGGGGGCCGGATGAGCAGTTCTTC.

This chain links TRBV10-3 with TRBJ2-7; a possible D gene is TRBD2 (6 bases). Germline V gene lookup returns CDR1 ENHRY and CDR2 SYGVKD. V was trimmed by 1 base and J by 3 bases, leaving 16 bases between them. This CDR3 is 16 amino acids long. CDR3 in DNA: TGTGCCATCAGTGAGTGGGGGGAGGCGCGCCTCTACGAGCAGTACTTC. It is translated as CAISEWGEARLYEQYF.

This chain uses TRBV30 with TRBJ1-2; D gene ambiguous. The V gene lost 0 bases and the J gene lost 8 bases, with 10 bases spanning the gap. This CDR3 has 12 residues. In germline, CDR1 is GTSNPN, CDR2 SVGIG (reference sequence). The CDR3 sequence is CAWSVAREGYTF. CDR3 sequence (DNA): TGTGCCTGGAGTGTGGCAAGGGAGGGCTACACCTTC.

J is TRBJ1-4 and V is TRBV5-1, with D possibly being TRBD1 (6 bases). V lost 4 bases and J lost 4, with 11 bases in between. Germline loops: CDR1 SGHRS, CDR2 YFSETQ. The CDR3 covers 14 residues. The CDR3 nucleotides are TGCGCCAGCAGCGAACAGGGAAATAATGAAAAACTGTTTTTT. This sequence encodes CASSEQGNNEKLFF.